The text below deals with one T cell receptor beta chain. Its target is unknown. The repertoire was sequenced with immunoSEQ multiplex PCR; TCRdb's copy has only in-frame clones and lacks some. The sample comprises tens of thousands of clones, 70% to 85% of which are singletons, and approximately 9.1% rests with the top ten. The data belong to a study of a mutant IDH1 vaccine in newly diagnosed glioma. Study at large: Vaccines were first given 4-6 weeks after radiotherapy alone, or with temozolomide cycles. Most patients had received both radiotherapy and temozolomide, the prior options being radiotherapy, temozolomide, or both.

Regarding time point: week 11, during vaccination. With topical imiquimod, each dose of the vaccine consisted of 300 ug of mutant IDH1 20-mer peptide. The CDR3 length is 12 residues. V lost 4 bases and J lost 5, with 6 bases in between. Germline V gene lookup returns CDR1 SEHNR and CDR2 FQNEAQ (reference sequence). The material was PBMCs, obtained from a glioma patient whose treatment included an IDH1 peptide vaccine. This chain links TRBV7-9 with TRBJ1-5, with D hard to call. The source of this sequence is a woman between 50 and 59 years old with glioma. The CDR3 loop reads CASSSLDQPQHF. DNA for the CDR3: TGTGCCAGCAGCTCCCTGGATCAGCCCCAGCATTTT. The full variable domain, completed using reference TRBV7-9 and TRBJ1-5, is DTGVSQNPRHKITKRGQNVTFRCDPISEHNRLYWYRQTLGQGPEFLTYFQNEAQLEKSRLLSDRFSAERPKGSFSTLEIQRTEQGDSAMYLCASSSLDQPQHFGDGTRLSIL.